This T cell receptor beta chain was found in a study of response to subunit inactivated influenza vaccine. General study points: The authors suggested that every seasonal influenza vaccination recruits few new T cells.

Each CDR3 protein is one row after TCRdb ran MiXCR on the RT-PCR reads. The sample holds 800,000 or so distinct CDR3 sequences, about 20% seen once. CDR3 length: 15 residues. Germline-derived CDR1 and CDR2 are LNHDA and SQIVND (reference sequence). Trimming cost V 10 bases and J 0 bases, with 16 bases left between them. With regard to this clonotype: Its cognate antigen is unknown.

J is TRBJ2-1 and V is TRBV19, with D perhaps matching TRBD1 (5 bases). The sequence was obtained from a man aged 45-65 years who received an inactivated influenza vaccine. The sequences come from PBMCs from blood, collected more than 4 days after vaccination. This chain's CDR3 is CATALQASSYNEQFF. The CDR3 DNA sequence: TGTGCCACCGCGTTACAGGCCAGCTCCTACAATGAGCAGTTCTTC.